This T cell receptor beta chain originates from a study of graft-versus-host responses after intestinal transplantation. About the study: The transplants performed in recipients were multivisceral, liver-intestinal, or isolated intestinal. Tacrolimus and steroids were given for two to three years to all recipients after anti-thymocyte globulin induction.

Overall study results and limits: Across patients carrying graft-donor T cell macrochimerism, allografts held high graft-versus-host to host-versus-graft clonal ratios.

Responders that carried the CFSE label, 200,000 of them, were plated with 200,000 irradiated, violet-dye-labeled stimulator cells. Both CD3+CD4+ and CD3+CD8+ responders that were proliferating and CFSE-low underwent sorting after the reaction. TCRdb's copy holds only in-frame clones and misses some; the assay was immunoSEQ multiplex PCR. The data hold roughly 20,000 clones, with around 41% observed a single time. The sequences come from alloreactive CD8+ T cells from a mixed lymphocyte reaction culture, collected before intestinal transplant. Indicated subset: CFSE-low proliferating T cells sorted from roughly 6-day pre-transplant mixed lymphocyte reaction (GvH or HvG direction). The receptor was isolated from a human patient who received an intestinal transplant.

The CDR3 protein is CASSYEGRVYEQYF. The CDR3 nucleotides are TGTGCCAGCAGTTACGAGGGCAGAGTCTACGAGCAGTACTTC. This chain connects TRBV6-5 to TRBJ2-7; a possible D gene is TRBD2 (5 bases). V was trimmed by 2 bases and J by 3 bases, leaving 11 bases between them. The CDR3 has 14 amino acids. Germline CDR1 reads MNHEY; CDR2 reads SVGAGI.